This T cell receptor (beta chain) is from a study of T cells in Graves' hyperthyroidism and ophthalmopathy. This clonotype came up a few times. This sample holds PBMCs from approximately 9 ml fresh peripheral blood. RNA transcripts gave rise to amplified TCR beta CDR3 regions. Carried out on the TCR CDR3, a first-round RT-PCR used the HTBI primer set. Using its own MiXCR run on the multiplex PCR reads, TCRdb lists one record per CDR3 protein. Of some 800,000 distinct CDR3 sequences in the sample, 38% were seen once. The CDR3 loop spans 14 amino acids. V lost 6 bases and J 0 bases, leaving 9 bases between the germline ends.

Sequenced material: blood. The clonotype originates from a man aged 18 to 35 with Graves' hyperthyroidism. The chain employs TRBV12-3 or TRBV12-4 and TRBJ1-3; D is uncertain. The CDR3 here is CASRARFSGNTIYF. CDR3 DNA: TGTGCCAGCAGAGCAAGGTTCTCTGGAAACACCATATATTTT.